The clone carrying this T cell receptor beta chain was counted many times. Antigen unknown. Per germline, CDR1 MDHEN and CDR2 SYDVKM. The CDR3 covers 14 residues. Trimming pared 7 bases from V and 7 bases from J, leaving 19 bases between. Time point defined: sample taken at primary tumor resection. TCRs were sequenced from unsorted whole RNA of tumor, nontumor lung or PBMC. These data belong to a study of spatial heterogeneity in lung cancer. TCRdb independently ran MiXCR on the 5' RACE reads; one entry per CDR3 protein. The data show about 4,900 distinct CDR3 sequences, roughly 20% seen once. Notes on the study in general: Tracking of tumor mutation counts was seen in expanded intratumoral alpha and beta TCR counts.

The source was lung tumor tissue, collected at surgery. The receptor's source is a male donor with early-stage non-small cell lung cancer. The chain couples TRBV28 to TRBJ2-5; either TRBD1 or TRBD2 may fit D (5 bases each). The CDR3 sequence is CASNWDLRGGTQYF. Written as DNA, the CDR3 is TGTGCCAGCAACTGGGACCTTCGTGGGGGGACCCAGTACTTC.